The 30 T cell receptor beta chains below were found in one sample sequenced in a study of tumor-infiltrating lymphocytes in localized non-small cell lung cancer. TCRdb's copy holds only in-frame clones and misses some; the assay was immunoSEQ multiplex PCR. The data contain over 15,000 clones, around 63% of them singletons. The source material was lung tumor tissue. These receptors all stem from a human donor with non-small cell lung cancer.

J is TRBJ2-3 and V is TRBV5-4, with 8 bases fitting TRBD2. Germline loops: CDR1 SGHNT, CDR2 YYREEE (reference sequence). This CDR3 contains 16 residues. The V segment lost 1 base and the J segment 6 bases; nucleotides outside the gene matches: 10. The CDR3 here is CASSLFTGGVGDTQYF. CDR3 nucleotides: TGTGCCAGCAGCTTGTTTACGGGAGGGGTGGGGGATACGCAGTATTTT.

CDR3 bases: TGCGCCAGCAGCCTAGACAGGTCCTACGAGCAGTACTTC. It translates to CASSLDRSYEQYF. The genes are TRBV5-1 and TRBJ2-7; D is possibly TRBD1 (6 bases). Deletions cut 4 bases from V and 1 base from J, with 9 bases between. The CDR3 has 13 amino acids. CDR1 and CDR2 (germline): SGHRS, YFSETQ.

The chain links TRBV28 to TRBJ2-7; possible D gene TRBD2, 6 bases. V gave up 6 bases and J gave up 12 bases, with 21 bases separating them. This CDR3 is 13 amino acids long. CDR1 MDHEN and CDR2 SYDVKM come from the germline V gene. CDR3 in DNA: TGTGCCAGCAGCCGGGACTTCCAGTCTTTTCGGTACTTC. This encodes CASSRDFQSFRYF.

The chain uses TRBV10-3 and TRBJ1-2, with D possibly matching TRBD1 (5 bases). Deletions cut 0 bases from V and 0 bases from J, with 8 bases between. The germline V gene has CDR1 ENHRY and CDR2 SYGVKD. This CDR3 is 15 amino acids long. The CDR3: CAISESQGANYGYTF. The CDR3 DNA is TGTGCCATCAGTGAGTCGCAGGGCGCTAACTATGGCTACACCTTC.

The chain recombines TRBV15 with TRBJ1-2, with D perhaps TRBD1 (6 bases). Trimming stripped 3 bases from V and 5 bases from J, with 10 bases between. Germline CDR1 is LNHNV and CDR2 is YYDKDF (reference sequence). This CDR3 region has 13 residues. The DNA for the CDR3 is TGTGCCACCAGCAGGAACAGGGAATATGGCTACACCTTC. Translating it yields CATSRNREYGYTF.

The CDR3 loop reads CASSPMTGANTEAFF. As DNA, the CDR3 is TGTGCCAGCTCACCCATGACAGGGGCGAACACTGAAGCTTTCTTT. This chain joins TRBV18 and TRBJ1-1; 8 bases align to TRBD1. Germline V gene lookup returns CDR1 KGHSH and CDR2 LQKENI. Germline trimming cut 3 bases from V and 1 base from J; bases unmatched to any gene: 4. The CDR3 totals 15 residues.

The chain couples TRBV7-9 to TRBJ2-3, with TRBD1 matching over 7 bases. V lost 11 bases, J lost 2 bases, and 19 bases stayed unmatched. Looked up from germline, CDR1 is SEHNR and CDR2 is FQNEAQ (reference sequence). The CDR3 consists of 17 residues. The CDR3 spells CAAQRGPGADPTDTQYF. The CDR3, as DNA: TGTGCCGCCCAAAGGGGGCCAGGGGCGGACCCCACAGATACGCAGTATTTT.

This clone was recorded a few times. V gene TRBV27 combines with J gene TRBJ2-2, with 8 bases identical to TRBD1. The J segment lost 0 bases and the V segment lost 5 bases, leaving 14 bases of the junction unmatched. Germline CDR1 MNHEY, CDR2 SMNVEV (reference sequence). The CDR3 has 19 residues. This chain's CDR3 is CASSPAGGQGPSNTGELFF. The CDR3, as DNA: TGTGCCAGCAGTCCCGCCGGTGGACAGGGACCCTCGAACACCGGGGAGCTGTTTTTT.

J is TRBJ2-5 and V is TRBV11-2; TRBD1 aligns across 8 bases. Unmatched junction bases numbered 4, after V lost 8 bases and J lost 2 bases. Germline CDR1 SGHAT, CDR2 FQNNGV. The CDR3 totals 13 residues. CDR3 sequence reads: CASGGQAQETQYF. In DNA form, the CDR3 reads TGTGCCAGCGGGGGACAGGCGCAAGAGACCCAGTACTTC.

The rearrangement links TRBV5-4 to TRBJ1-1; D is uncertain. This CDR3 is 16 amino acids long. Germline-derived CDR1 and CDR2 are SGHNT and YYREEE (reference sequence). With 2 bases removed from V and 0 bases from J, the gap between germline ends came to 14 bases. The CDR3 sequence is CASSFGPSLLNTEAFF. The CDR3 bases are TGTGCCAGCAGCTTCGGCCCTTCCTTACTGAACACTGAAGCTTTCTTT.

This clone qualifies as large. V usage is TRBV6-5 and J usage is TRBJ1-2; 9 positions match TRBD1. Germline CDR1 MNHEY, CDR2 SVGAGI. V trimming: 5 bases; J trimming: 1 base; junction bases outside the gene matches: 2. The CDR3 loop spans 14 amino acids. The CDR3 nucleotides are TGTGCCAGCAGTCCGGGACAGGGTAACTATGGCTACACCTTC. This codes for CASSPGQGNYGYTF.

This clone was seen only once. This chain uses TRBV27 with TRBJ1-4, with 8 bases matching TRBD1. Germline V gives CDR1 MNHEY, CDR2 SMNVEV (reference sequence). The CDR3 spans 14 residues. The V and J ends lost 2 bases and 7 bases, in that order; junction bases with no gene match: 3. CDR3 amino acids: CASSLQDRGEKLFF. CDR3 bases: TGTGCCAGCAGTTTACAAGACAGGGGTGAAAAACTGTTTTTT.

V usage is TRBV11-3 and J usage is TRBJ1-1; D ambiguous. The CDR3 loop spans 12 amino acids. The germline gives CDR1 SGHNT, CDR2 YENEEA. Between the trimmed V and J ends, which lost 5 bases and 9 bases, there was a span of 13 bases. CDR3: CASSREKGQAFF. The CDR3 DNA reads as TGTGCCAGCAGCCGTGAGAAAGGTCAAGCTTTCTTT.

The sample holds a few counts of this clone. The CDR3 loop is CASSLDPGSNQPQHF. The CDR3, as DNA: TGTGCCAGCAGCTTAGATCCAGGGAGCAATCAGCCCCAGCATTTT. This sequence joins TRBV7-9 and TRBJ1-5; D is possibly TRBD1 (5 bases). CDR3 length: 15 amino acids. V lost 1 base to trimming and J lost 1 base, with 8 bases between them. Germline V gene lookup returns CDR1 SEHNR and CDR2 FQNEAQ (reference sequence).

The chain links TRBV5-1 to TRBJ2-7, with 7 bases fitting TRBD1. Per germline, CDR1 SGHRS and CDR2 YFSETQ. The CDR3 runs 15 residues. V was pared by 4 bases and J by 3 bases, with 10 bases of the junction left unmatched. The CDR3 sequence is CASSPLPGDSYEQYF. The CDR3 DNA reads TGCGCCAGCAGCCCCCTGCCCGGGGACAGCTACGAGCAGTACTTC.

The rearrangement joins TRBV2 to TRBJ2-3; TRBD2 is a possible D gene (6 bases). This CDR3 is built from 15 residues. The germline gives CDR1 SNHLY, CDR2 FYNNEI. Trimming cost V 4 bases and J 2 bases, with 13 bases left between them. The CDR3 nucleotides are TGTGCCAGCAGTGCTCCACGGGACTTCACAGATACGCAGTATTTT. Protein: CASSAPRDFTDTQYF.

V usage is TRBV29-1 and J usage is TRBJ2-1; 10 positions agree with TRBD2. There are 14 residues in the CDR3. V trimming: 5 bases; J trimming: 0 bases; junction bases outside the gene matches: 1. Germline V gene lookup returns CDR1 SQVTM and CDR2 ANQGSEA. CDR3 sequence: CSVLAGVSYNEQFF. The CDR3 nucleotides are TGCAGCGTTCTAGCGGGGGTCTCCTACAATGAGCAGTTCTTC.

This chain links TRBV5-1 with TRBJ2-7; 8 bases align to TRBD1. J was trimmed by 7 bases and V by 0 bases; bases with no gene match: 12. The CDR3 length is 16 residues. CDR1 and CDR2 (germline): SGHRS, YFSETQ. The CDR3 nucleotides are TGCGCCAGCAGCTTGGATCCTCAGGGGGCGCGGAGAGAGCAGTACTTC. The encoded protein is CASSLDPQGARREQYF.

V gene TRBV7-2 combines with J gene TRBJ2-7; perhaps TRBD2 as D (6 bases). The CDR3 totals 13 residues. Between the trimmed V and J ends, which lost 4 bases and 6 bases, there was a span of 13 bases. Germline V gene data show CDR1 as SGHTA and CDR2 as FQGNSA. The CDR3 DNA reads TGTGCCAGCAGCTCGAGGCAGGGAGGCGAGCAGTACTTC. Its protein is CASSSRQGGEQYF.

V usage is TRBV6-1 and J usage is TRBJ1-1, with unresolved D. CDR1 and CDR2 (germline): MNHNS, SASEGT. Trimming removed 2 bases at V and 11 bases at J, with 18 bases between. The CDR3 spans 14 residues. The DNA of the CDR3 is TGTGCCAGCAGTGAAACCGGGCCCCCTCTTGCCGCTTTCTTT. Translating it yields CASSETGPPLAAFF.

The chain has TRBV5-1 and TRBJ1-3; a weak D match, TRBD1 (5 bases). This CDR3 region has 15 residues. Germline CDR1 reads SGHRS; CDR2 reads YFSETQ. Trimming left V 2 bases short and J 3 bases short, with 12 bases between. CDR3 protein: CASSLGGAGGNTIYF. Written as DNA, the CDR3 is TGCGCCAGCAGCTTAGGAGGGGCAGGTGGAAACACCATATATTTT.

The V gene is TRBV18, the J gene TRBJ2-1; perhaps D is TRBD1 or TRBD2 (5 bases each). This CDR3 contains 15 residues. Germline V gene data show CDR1 as KGHSH and CDR2 as LQKENI. Trimming cost V 6 bases and J 2 bases, with 14 bases left between them. The CDR3 protein is CASSTRGNTYNEQFF. The DNA for the CDR3 is TGTGCCAGCTCTACGAGGGGAAATACCTACAATGAGCAGTTCTTC. The variable domain in full, with the rest retrieved from reference TRBV18 and TRBJ2-1, is NAGVMQNPRHLVRRRGQEARLRCSPMKGHSHVYWYRQLPEEGLKFMVYLQKENIIDESGMPKERFSAEFPKEGPSILRIQQVVRGDSAAYFCASSTRGNTYNEQFFGPGTRLTVL.

This rearrangement joins TRBV29-1 to TRBJ2-7; a weak D match, TRBD1 (6 bases). The CDR3 is made up of 14 amino acids. Germline assignment: CDR1 SQVTM and CDR2 ANQGSEA. Trimming took off 6 bases at V and 0 bases at J, with 15 bases between the two ends. CDR3 region: CSVRMTGSSYEQYF. CDR3 sequence (DNA): TGCAGCGTCCGAATGACAGGATCCTCCTACGAGCAGTACTTC.

The gene calls are TRBV7-6 and TRBJ2-1; 8 nucleotides align to TRBD2. Germline V gene lookup returns CDR1 SGHVS and CDR2 FNYEAQ. The CDR3 runs to 15 residues. J was trimmed by 0 bases and V by 5 bases; bases with no gene match: 3. CDR3 sequence reads: CASSLGTSSYNEQFF. The CDR3 nucleotides are TGTGCCAGCAGCCTCGGGACTAGCTCCTACAATGAGCAGTTCTTC.

The chain is built from TRBV18 and TRBJ2-1, with D tentatively TRBD2 (6 bases). V was pared by 6 bases and J by 5 bases, with 20 bases between. The germline gives CDR1 KGHSH, CDR2 LQKENI. This CDR3 is 16 amino acids long. The CDR3 coding sequence is TGTGCCAGCTCCCCGTTTCGGGGAGGTATAGACAATGAGCAGTTCTTC. It is translated as CASSPFRGGIDNEQFF. Supplemented by reference TRBV18 and TRBJ2-1, the full variable domain reads NAGVMQNPRHLVRRRGQEARLRCSPMKGHSHVYWYRQLPEEGLKFMVYLQKENIIDESGMPKERFSAEFPKEGPSILRIQQVVRGDSAAYFCASSPFRGGIDNEQFFGPGTRLTVL.

This chain links TRBV9 with TRBJ1-1; D is unresolved. V was clipped by 0 bases and J by 5 bases, with 14 bases between them. Germline lookup yields CDR1 SGDLS and CDR2 YYNGEE. CDR3 size: 15 residues. The DNA of the CDR3 is TGTGCCAGCAGCGTAGGTCCCACAGATAAAACTGAAGCTTTCTTT. Protein product: CASSVGPTDKTEAFF. The full variable domain, its missing parts supplied by reference TRBV9 and TRBJ1-1, is DSGVTQTPKHLITATGQRVTLRCSPRSGDLSVYWYQQSLDQGLQFLIQYYNGEERAKGNILERFSAQQFPDLHSELNLSSLELGDSALYFCASSVGPTDKTEAFFGQGTRLTVV.

As DNA, the CDR3 is TGTGCCAGCTCAGAGGGGCACACTGAAGCTTTCTTT. Encoded protein: CASSEGHTEAFF. The chain joins TRBV18 to TRBJ1-1; possible D gene TRBD1, 5 bases. The V gene lost 5 bases and the J gene lost 3 bases, with 7 bases spanning the gap. The CDR3 is 12 residues long. CDR1 is KGHSH and CDR2 is LQKENI in the germline V gene.

This clone was counted only a few times. The V and J genes are TRBV19 and TRBJ1-2; unclear D gene. The V end was cut by 1 base, the J end by 1 base, with 7 bases between. Germline CDR1 LNHDA, CDR2 SQIVND (reference sequence). This CDR3 is built from 14 residues. CDR3 nucleotides: TGTGCCAGTAGTATAGCTCTAAATAACTATGGCTACACCTTC. Translating it yields CASSIALNNYGYTF.

The chain combines TRBV5-5 with TRBJ1-2; 10 bases align to TRBD1. The ends lost 2 bases at V and 7 bases at J; junction bases unmatched: 17. The CDR3 has 18 residues. The germline V gene has CDR1 SGHKS and CDR2 YYEKEE (reference sequence). The CDR3 sequence is CASSFPLNSGTGEAGYTF. The CDR3 nucleotides are TGTGCCAGCAGCTTTCCTCTTAATTCCGGGACAGGGGAGGCTGGCTACACCTTC.

This clone has only one observation. The V gene is TRBV27, the J gene TRBJ2-5, with D tentatively TRBD2 (6 bases). Germline V CDR1 and CDR2: MNHEY, SMNVEV (reference sequence). The ends were cut back, 1 base at V and 2 bases at J, with 8 bases in the middle. This CDR3 has 14 amino acids. The CDR3 reads CASSLYGTQETQYF. In DNA, the CDR3 is TGTGCCAGCAGTTTATACGGGACTCAAGAGACCCAGTACTTC.